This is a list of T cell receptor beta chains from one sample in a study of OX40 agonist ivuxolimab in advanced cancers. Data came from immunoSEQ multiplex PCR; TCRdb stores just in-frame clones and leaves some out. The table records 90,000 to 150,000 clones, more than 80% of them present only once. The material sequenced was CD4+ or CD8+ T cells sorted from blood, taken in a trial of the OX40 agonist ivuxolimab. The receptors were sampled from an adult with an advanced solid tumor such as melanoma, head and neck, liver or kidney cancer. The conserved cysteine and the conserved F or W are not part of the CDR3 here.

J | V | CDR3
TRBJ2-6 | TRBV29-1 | SVEVQSGANVLT
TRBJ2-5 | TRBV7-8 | ASSRLERETQY
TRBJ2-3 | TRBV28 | ASSSQPLAGGPMVGQY
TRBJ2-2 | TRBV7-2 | ASSRYDRGWTGELF
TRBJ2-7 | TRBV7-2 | ASSFGRGGTYEQY
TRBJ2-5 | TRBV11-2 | ASSLDRTSGGEETQY
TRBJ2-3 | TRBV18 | ASSPTPVGSTQY
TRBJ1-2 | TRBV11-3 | ASSPRAFPMGGYT
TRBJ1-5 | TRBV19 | ASSIVGERSWNQPQH
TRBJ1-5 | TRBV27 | ASSSRQGRGQPQH
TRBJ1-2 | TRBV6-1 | ASSEAEGSGGYT
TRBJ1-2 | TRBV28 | ASSGRDYGYT
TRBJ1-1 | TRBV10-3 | AISLKDRGLTEAF
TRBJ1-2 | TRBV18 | ASSREGGLSYT
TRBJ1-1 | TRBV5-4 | ASSMQGLRTEAF
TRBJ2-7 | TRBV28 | ASSWMDSYEQY
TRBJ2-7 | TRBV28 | ASSLGGLEQY
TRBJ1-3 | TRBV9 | ASSAGTGGAGGNTIY
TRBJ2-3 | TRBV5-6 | ASSLVGEGDTQY
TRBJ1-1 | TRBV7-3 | ASSLDSNTEAF
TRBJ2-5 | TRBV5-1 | ASNPSGGEETQY
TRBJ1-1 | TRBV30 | AWSLTGRNTEAF
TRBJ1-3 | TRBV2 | ASSEAPLSGNTIY
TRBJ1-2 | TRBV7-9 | ASSLGPRGGDT
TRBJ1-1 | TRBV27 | ASSLLDMNTEAF
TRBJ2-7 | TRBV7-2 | ASSRQAGATYEQY
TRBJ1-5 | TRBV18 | ASSPGADQPQH
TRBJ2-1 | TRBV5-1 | ASSSRPGQGFGLAGGSYNEQF
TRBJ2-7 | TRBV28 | ASSSNHLDEQY
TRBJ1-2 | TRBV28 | ASSTLGQGYYGYT
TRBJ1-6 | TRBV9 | ASSAAGGDNSPLH
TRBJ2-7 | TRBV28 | ASSPGQGASYEQY
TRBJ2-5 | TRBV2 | ASLRDTSTTEPETQY
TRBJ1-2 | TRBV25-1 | ASSGTGQGSYT
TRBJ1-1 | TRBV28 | ASSVALVAF
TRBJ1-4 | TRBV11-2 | ASSPGTGTEKLF
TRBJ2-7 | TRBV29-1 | SGGTGGVEQY
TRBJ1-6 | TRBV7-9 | ASSRDGAGPLH
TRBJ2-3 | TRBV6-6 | VTTSGAGLTQY
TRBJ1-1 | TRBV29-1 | SVQEAANTEAF
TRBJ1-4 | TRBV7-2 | ASSRGYVGVGEKLF
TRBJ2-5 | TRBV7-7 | ASSADILQTQY
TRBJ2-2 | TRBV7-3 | ASSLDPQGAVTGELF
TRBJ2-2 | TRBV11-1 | ASSLQGSGTGELF
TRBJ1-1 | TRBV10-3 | AIRMGQGSLNTEAF
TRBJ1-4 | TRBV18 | ASSPSSDGRQF
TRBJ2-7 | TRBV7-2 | ASSRINLGSSYEQY
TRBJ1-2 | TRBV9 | ASSSGQGVRNYGYT
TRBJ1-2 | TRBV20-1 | SGFPDGYT
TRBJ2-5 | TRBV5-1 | ASEQGGVQETQY
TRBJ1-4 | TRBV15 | ATSRSLFNEKLF
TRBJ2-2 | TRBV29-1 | SVPKGSLGGANTGELF
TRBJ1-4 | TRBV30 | AWSPGEGASEKLF